These 4 T cell receptor beta chains share one sample of origin, sequenced in a study of CD8 T cells in ankylosing spondylitis. TCRdb redid the calling of the 5' RACE reads with MiXCR, one entry per CDR3 protein. The table has nearly 250,000 distinct CDR3 sequences, around 32% seen once. Sequenced material: blood, either unsorted or a sorted T cell fraction (not recorded which). Receptor source: a male donor with ankylosing spondylitis or in good health (not recorded which).

This clonotype was seen a few times. CDR3: CSARDQERGLETQYF. The CDR3 region has the DNA TGCAGTGCTAGAGATCAAGAGCGGGGGCTTGAGACCCAGTACTTC. The chain recombines TRBV20-1 with TRBJ2-5; TRBD2 aligns across 8 bases. V lost 0 bases and J lost 5; bases outside the gene matches: 8. The CDR3 spans 15 residues. Germline CDR1 reads DFQATT; CDR2 reads SNEGSKA (reference sequence).

The table lists this clonotype with a few counts. The rearrangement uses TRBV20-1 and TRBJ2-1, with 8 bases matching TRBD2. With 6 bases clipped from V and 6 bases from J, the junction kept 10 bases outside the gene matches. This CDR3 has 14 amino acids. Germline values: CDR1 DFQATT, CDR2 SNEGSKA (reference sequence). The CDR3 DNA follows: TGCAGTGCAACCCCTGGACTAGCAGGCAATGAGCAGTTCTTC. Its protein product is CSATPGLAGNEQFF.

This clonotype was detected only a few times. The J gene is TRBJ2-7, the V gene TRBV5-6; the D is unclear. The CDR3 has 12 amino acids. In germline, CDR1 is SGHDT, CDR2 YYEEEE. The V gene lost 2 bases and the J gene lost 3 bases, with 6 bases spanning the gap. CDR3 DNA: TGTGCCAGCAGCTTTAACGGCTACGAGCAGTACTTC. It specifies CASSFNGYEQYF.

The table lists this clonotype with a few counts. V gene TRBV20-1 combines with J gene TRBJ2-5, with TRBD1 matching over 7 bases. The CDR3 totals 15 residues. With 0 bases clipped from V and 5 bases from J, the junction kept 9 bases outside the gene matches. In germline, CDR1 is DFQATT, CDR2 SNEGSKA (reference sequence). CDR3 bases: TGCAGTGCTAGAGATGGTAGACAGGGAGTTGAGACCCAGTACTTC. This encodes CSARDGRQGVETQYF.